The 10 T cell receptor beta chains given below trace back to one sample, sequenced in a study of blood T cell repertoires in COVID-19. Sequencing used immunoSEQ multiplex PCR; TCRdb keeps in-frame clones, though not all of them. The table records approximately 120,000 clones, roughly 83% of them present only once. Material for sequencing was peripheral blood. The receptors were gathered from an older woman with acute or convalescent COVID-19.

To note about this clone: One end of the junction is discordant with germline, which a read error may explain. The chain is built from TRBV11-2 and TRBJ2-2; 10 nucleotides agree with TRBD2. Germline V gene lookup returns CDR1 SGHAT and CDR2 FQNNGV. The CDR3 extends over 15 amino acids. The CDR3 DNA follows: TGTGCCAGCAGCTTATCTAGCGGGAGCGCCGGGAAGCTGTTTTTT. Its translation: CASSLSSGSAGKLFF. Using reference TRBV11-2 and TRBJ2-2 for the parts outside the CDR3, the full variable domain is EAGVAQSPRYKIIEKRQSVAFWCNPISGHATLYWYQQILGQGPKLLIQFQNNGVVDDSQLPKDRFSAERLKGVDSTLKIQPAKLEDSAVYLCASSLSSGSAGKLFFGEGSRLTVL.

This chain links TRBV28 with TRBJ1-1; 8 bases are a match to TRBD1. After removal of 4 bases from V and 7 bases from J, the junction contained 11 bases not matched to a gene. CDR3 length equals 15 residues. Germline V gene lookup returns CDR1 MDHEN and CDR2 SYDVKM. The chain's CDR3 is CASSSSVRGQGEAFF. CDR3 DNA: TGTGCCAGCAGTTCATCCGTCAGGGGGCAGGGTGAAGCTTTCTTT.

This clone was seen a handful of times. The chain couples TRBV7-3 to TRBJ1-1; a weak D match, TRBD1 (5 bases). Germline assignment: CDR1 SGHTA and CDR2 FQGTGA. The V gene lost 4 bases and the J gene lost 3 bases, with 9 bases spanning the gap. CDR3 length: 13 residues. This CDR3 reads CASSSAGHTEAFF. For the CDR3, the DNA is TGTGCCAGCAGCTCGGCAGGGCACACTGAAGCTTTCTTT.

This clone was observed a few times. J is TRBJ1-6 and V is TRBV9; TRBD1 aligns across 10 bases. The CDR3 has 16 residues. The germline gives CDR1 SGDLS, CDR2 YYNGEE. Trimming cost V 3 bases and J 7 bases; bases outside gene matches: 7. The DNA for the CDR3 is TGTGCCAGCAGCGCCGACAGGACAGGGGGAAATTCACCCCTCCACTTT. This sequence encodes CASSADRTGGNSPLHF.

This clone was recorded a few times. The gene calls are TRBV12-5 and TRBJ1-5; 9 bases align to TRBD1. CDR3 size: 14 residues. The germline V gene has CDR1 LGHNT and CDR2 FRNRAP. V lost 6 bases to trimming and J lost 5 bases; unmatched junction nucleotides: 5. CDR3 sequence: CASGQDRGDQPQHF. The CDR3 nucleotides read TGTGCTAGTGGCCAGGACAGGGGCGATCAGCCCCAGCATTTT.

This chain joins TRBV20-1 and TRBJ1-2; TRBD1 aligns across 7 bases. Germline CDR1 reads DFQATT; CDR2 reads SNEGSKA (reference sequence). CDR3 length: 10 residues. The CDR3 region is CRPGQRGYTF. The CDR3 nucleotides are TGCAGACCGGGACAGCGTGGCTACACCTTC.

The chain links TRBV6-5 to TRBJ2-1; weak D call: TRBD1 (6 bases). Trimming removed 6 bases at V and 4 bases at J, with 13 bases between. The CDR3 runs 14 residues. The germline CDR1 and CDR2 sequences are MNHEY and SVGAGI. CDR3 in DNA: TGTGCCAGCAGCCAGACAGGACTTTACAATGAGCAGTTCTTC. It codes for CASSQTGLYNEQFF.

V usage is TRBV6-1 and J usage is TRBJ1-6; D is perhaps TRBD1 (6 bases). Trimming pared 3 bases from V and 0 bases from J, leaving 9 bases between. The CDR3 is made up of 16 amino acids. CDR1 is MNHNS and CDR2 is SASEGT in the germline V gene. The CDR3 reads CASSDDRSSYNSPLHF. CDR3 sequence (DNA): TGTGCCAGCAGTGACGACAGGAGCTCCTATAATTCACCCCTCCACTTT.

The V and J genes are TRBV7-2 and TRBJ1-5; D is unclear. The CDR3 totals 13 residues. V lost 5 bases and J lost 9, with 14 bases in between. CDR1 and CDR2 from the germline V gene are SGHTA and FQGNSA. The CDR3 protein is CASSLGEVWPQHF. The CDR3 DNA reads as TGTGCCAGCAGCCTCGGAGAGGTCTGGCCCCAGCATTTT.

The chain employs TRBV28 and TRBJ2-1; maybe TRBD2 (6 bases). The CDR3 consists of 14 residues. V gave up 7 bases and J gave up 5 bases, with 15 bases separating them. Germline CDR1 reads MDHEN; CDR2 reads SYDVKM. The CDR3 nucleotides are TGTGCCAGCACCTGGACTATCATTGACAATGAGCAGTTCTTC. Its protein is CASTWTIIDNEQFF. Full variable domain (rest looked up from reference TRBV28 and TRBJ2-1): DVKVTQSSRYLVKRTGEKVFLECVQDMDHENMFWYRQDPGLGLRLIYFSYDVKMKEKGDIPEGYSVSREKKERFSLILESASTNQTSMYLCASTWTIIDNEQFFGPGTRLTVL.